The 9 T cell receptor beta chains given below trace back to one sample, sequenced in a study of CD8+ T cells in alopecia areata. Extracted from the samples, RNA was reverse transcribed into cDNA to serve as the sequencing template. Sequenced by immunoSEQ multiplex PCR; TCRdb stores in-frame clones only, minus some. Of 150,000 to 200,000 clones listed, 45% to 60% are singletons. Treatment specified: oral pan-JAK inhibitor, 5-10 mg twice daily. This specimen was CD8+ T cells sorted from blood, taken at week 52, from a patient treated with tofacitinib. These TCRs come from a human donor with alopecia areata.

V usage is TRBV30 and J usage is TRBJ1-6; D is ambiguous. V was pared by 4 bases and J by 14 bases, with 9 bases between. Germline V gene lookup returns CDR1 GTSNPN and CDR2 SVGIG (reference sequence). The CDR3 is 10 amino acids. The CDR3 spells CAWKRTTLHF. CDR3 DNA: TGTGCCTGGAAAAGAACTACCCTCCACTTT.

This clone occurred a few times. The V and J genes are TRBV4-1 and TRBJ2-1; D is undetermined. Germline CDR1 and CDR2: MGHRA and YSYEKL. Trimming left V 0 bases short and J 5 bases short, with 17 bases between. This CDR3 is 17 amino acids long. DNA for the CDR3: TGCGCCAGCAGCCAAGAGGAGATGTGGTCGGAAGACAATGAGCAGTTCTTC. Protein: CASSQEEMWSEDNEQFF.

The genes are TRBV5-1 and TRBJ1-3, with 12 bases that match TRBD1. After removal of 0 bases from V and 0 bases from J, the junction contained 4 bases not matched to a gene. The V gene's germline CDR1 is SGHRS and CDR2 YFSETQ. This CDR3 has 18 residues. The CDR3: CASSLGDRGPLSGNTIYF. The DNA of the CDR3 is TGCGCCAGCAGCTTGGGGGACAGGGGGCCGCTCTCTGGAAACACCATATATTTT.

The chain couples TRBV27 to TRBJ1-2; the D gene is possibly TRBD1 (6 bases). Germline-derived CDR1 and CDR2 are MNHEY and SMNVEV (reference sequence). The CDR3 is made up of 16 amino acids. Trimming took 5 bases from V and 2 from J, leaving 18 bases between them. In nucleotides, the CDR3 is TGTGCCAGCAGTCCCACACGGGGGCGACCCAACTATGGCTACACCTTC. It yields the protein CASSPTRGRPNYGYTF.

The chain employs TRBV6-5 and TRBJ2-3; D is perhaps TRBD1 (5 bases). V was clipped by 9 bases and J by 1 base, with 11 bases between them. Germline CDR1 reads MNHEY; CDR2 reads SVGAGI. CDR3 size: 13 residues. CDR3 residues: CASKTAGTDTQYF. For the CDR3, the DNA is TGTGCCAGTAAGACAGCAGGCACAGATACGCAGTATTTT.

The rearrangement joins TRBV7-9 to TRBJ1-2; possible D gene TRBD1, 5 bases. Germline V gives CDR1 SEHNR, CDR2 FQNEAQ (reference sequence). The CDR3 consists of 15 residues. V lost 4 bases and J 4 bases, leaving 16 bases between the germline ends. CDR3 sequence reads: CASSSVDGDLYGYTF. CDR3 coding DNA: TGTGCCAGCAGCTCGGTGGACGGGGACCTCTATGGCTACACCTTC.

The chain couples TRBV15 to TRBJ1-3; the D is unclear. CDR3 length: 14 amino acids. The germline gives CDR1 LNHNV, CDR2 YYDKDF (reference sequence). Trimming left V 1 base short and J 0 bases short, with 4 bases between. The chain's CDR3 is CATSRGSSGNTIYF. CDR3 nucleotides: TGTGCCACCAGCAGAGGTTCCTCTGGAAACACCATATATTTT.

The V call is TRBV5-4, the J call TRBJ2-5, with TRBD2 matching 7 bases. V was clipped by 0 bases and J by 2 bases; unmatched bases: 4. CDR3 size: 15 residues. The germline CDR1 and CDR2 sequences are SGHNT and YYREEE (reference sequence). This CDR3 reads CASSLGGGGQETQYF. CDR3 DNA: TGTGCCAGCAGCTTGGGAGGCGGGGGACAAGAGACCCAGTACTTC.

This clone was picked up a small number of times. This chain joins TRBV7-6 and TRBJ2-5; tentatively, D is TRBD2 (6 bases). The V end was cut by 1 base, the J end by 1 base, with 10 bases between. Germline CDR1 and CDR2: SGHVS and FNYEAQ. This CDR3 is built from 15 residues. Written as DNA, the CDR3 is TGTGCCAGCAGCTTAGTCGGGGGTCCCCAAGAGACCCAGTACTTC. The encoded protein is CASSLVGGPQETQYF. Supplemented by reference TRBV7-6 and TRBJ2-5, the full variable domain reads GAGVSQSPRYKVTKRGQDVALRCDPISGHVSLYWYRQALGQGPEFLTYFNYEAQQDKSGLPNDRFSAERPEGSISTLTIQRTEQRDSAMYRCASSLVGGPQETQYFGPGTRLLVL.